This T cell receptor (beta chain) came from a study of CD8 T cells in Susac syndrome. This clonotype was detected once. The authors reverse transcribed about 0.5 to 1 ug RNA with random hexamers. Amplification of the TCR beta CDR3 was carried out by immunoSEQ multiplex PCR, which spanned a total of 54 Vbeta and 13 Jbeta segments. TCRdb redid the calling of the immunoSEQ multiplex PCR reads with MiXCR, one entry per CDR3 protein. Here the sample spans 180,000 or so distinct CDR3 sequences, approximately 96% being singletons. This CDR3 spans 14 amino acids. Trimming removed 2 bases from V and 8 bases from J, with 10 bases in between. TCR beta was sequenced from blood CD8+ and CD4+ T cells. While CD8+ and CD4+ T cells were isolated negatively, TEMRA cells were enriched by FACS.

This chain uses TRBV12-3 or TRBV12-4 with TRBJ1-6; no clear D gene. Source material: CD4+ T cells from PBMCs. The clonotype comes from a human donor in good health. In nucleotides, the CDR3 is TGTGCCAGCAGTTTAAGTTTTCGTGATTCACCCCTCCACTTT. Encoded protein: CASSLSFRDSPLHF.